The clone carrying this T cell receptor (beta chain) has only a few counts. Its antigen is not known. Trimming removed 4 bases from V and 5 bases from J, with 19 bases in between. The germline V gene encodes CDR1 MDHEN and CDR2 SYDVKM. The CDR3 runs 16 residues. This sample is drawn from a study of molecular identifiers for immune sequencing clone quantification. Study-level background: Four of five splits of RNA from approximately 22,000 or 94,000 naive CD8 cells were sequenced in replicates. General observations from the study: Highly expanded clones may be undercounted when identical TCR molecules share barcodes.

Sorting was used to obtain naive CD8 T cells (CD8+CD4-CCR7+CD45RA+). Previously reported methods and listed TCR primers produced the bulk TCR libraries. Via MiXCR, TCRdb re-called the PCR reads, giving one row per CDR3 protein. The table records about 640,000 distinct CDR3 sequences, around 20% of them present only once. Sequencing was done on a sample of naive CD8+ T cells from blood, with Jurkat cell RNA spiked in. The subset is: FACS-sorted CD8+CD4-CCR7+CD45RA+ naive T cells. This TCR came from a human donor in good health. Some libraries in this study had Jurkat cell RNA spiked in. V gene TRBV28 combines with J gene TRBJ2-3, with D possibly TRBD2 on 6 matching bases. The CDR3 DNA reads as TGTGCCAGCAGTTGGTCCGCGGGACGGTGGCTAGATACGCAGTATTTT. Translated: CASSWSAGRWLDTQYF.